These T cell receptor beta chains were read from a single sample in a study of cytomegalovirus exposure and HLA in healthy donors. Assay: immunoSEQ multiplex PCR; the TCRdb copy retains only in-frame clones and omits some. In the table there are fewer than 100,000 clones, more than 70% of which are singletons. The material sequenced was PBMCs. All receptors derive from a male donor in good health and CMV-seropositive. Each CDR3 is given with its conserved first and last residue. D genes are given only for firm matches. Rows may omit the clone size; those that give it use once, few, many or a size class.

clone_size d_call j_call cdr3_length v_call cdr3_nt cdr3_aa
NA TRBD2 TRBJ2-1 19 TRBV4-1 TGCGCCAGCAGCTCCCCAACGGGACTAGCTATTCGCGGGTACAATGAGCAGTTCTTC CASSSPTGLAIRGYNEQFF
NA TRBD1 TRBJ2-5 16 TRBV4-1 TGCGCCAGCAGCCAAGATAGGGACAGAGGTCGAGAGACCCAGTACTTC CASSQDRDRGRETQYF
NA NA TRBJ2-5 13 TRBV5-5 TGTGCCAGCAGCTTGGCCAGCCAAGAGACCCAGTACTTC CASSLASQETQYF
NA NA TRBJ2-5 14 TRBV6-5 TGTGCCAGCAGCCAGGGACTGTTACAAGAGACCCAGTACTTC CASSQGLLQETQYF
NA NA TRBJ2-7 13 TRBV6-5 TGTGCCAGCAGTGCCCGGACAACCTACGAGCAGTACTTC CASSARTTYEQYF
NA TRBD1 TRBJ2-7 15 TRBV11-2 TGTGCCAGCAGCTCACCGAACAGGGGCTCCTACGAGCAGTACTTC CASSSPNRGSYEQYF
NA TRBD1 TRBJ2-7 18 TRBV27 TGTGCCAGCAGTCTGAAGACAGGGCAAAGGGGCCTACTCTACGAGCAGTACTTC CASSLKTGQRGLLYEQYF
NA TRBD2 TRBJ2-7 15 TRBV7-2 TGTGCCAGCAGCTGGGGACTAGCGGCTACCTACGAGCAGTACTTC CASSWGLAATYEQYF
few NA TRBJ1-2 14 TRBV5-8 TGTGCCAGTAACCCCAGGGACTGGAACTATGGCTACACCTTC CASNPRDWNYGYTF
NA NA TRBJ2-5 15 TRBV6-1 TGTGCCAGCAGGCGGACAGAAAACCCGACAGAGACCCAGTACTTC CASRRTENPTETQYF
NA TRBD2 TRBJ2-7 15 TRBV25-1 TGTGCCAGCAGTGAGGGGAGGGGCGCTTCCTACGAGCAGTACTTC CASSEGRGASYEQYF
NA TRBD1 TRBJ1-2 14 TRBV4-1 TGCGCCAGCAGCCAACGACAGGGGGCAGAGGGCTACACCTTC CASSQRQGAEGYTF
NA TRBD1 TRBJ2-7 14 TRBV9 TGTGCCAGCAGTTCCGGGACAGGAGCCTACGAGCAGTACTTC CASSSGTGAYEQYF
once TRBD1 TRBJ2-1 16 TRBV11-3 TGTGCCAGCAGCTCCCGGACAGGGGCGTTTGCGAATGAGCAGTTCTTC CASSSRTGAFANEQFF
NA NA TRBJ2-3 14 TRBV5-4 TGTGCCAGCAGCATGACAGCCTCTTCAGATACGCAGTATTTT CASSMTASSDTQYF
NA TRBD1 TRBJ2-3 14 TRBV4-2 TGTGCCAGCGGAGGGACAGGGTGGGGAGATACGCAGTATTTT CASGGTGWGDTQYF
NA NA TRBJ1-1 14 TRBV9 TGTGCCAGCAGCAAGGGAGACAAGAACACTGAAGCTTTCTTT CASSKGDKNTEAFF
few TRBD2 TRBJ2-3 17 TRBV15 TGTGCCACCAGCACCGAGATGTGGCTAGCGGGCACAGATACGCAGTATTTT CATSTEMWLAGTDTQYF
NA NA TRBJ2-2 14 TRBV7-9 TGTGCCAGCAGCCCTCAGGGTTGGGCCGGGGAGCTGTTTTTT CASSPQGWAGELFF
NA TRBD2 TRBJ2-7 18 TRBV27 TGTGCCAGCAGTTTATCTCCTAGCGGGAGGGTCAACTCCTACGAGCAGTACTTC CASSLSPSGRVNSYEQYF
NA NA TRBJ1-1 15 TRBV7-6 TGTGCCAGCAGCTTAGGGGGGGTTGGGATCACTGAAGCTTTCTTT CASSLGGVGITEAFF
NA TRBD1 TRBJ2-7 15 TRBV28 TGTGCCAGCAGTTCAGCCGGGACAGGACCCTACGAGCAGTACTTC CASSSAGTGPYEQYF
NA TRBD1 TRBJ2-7 13 TRBV28 TGTGCCAGCAGAATGGGACAGGGCTACGAGCAGTACTTC CASRMGQGYEQYF
NA NA TRBJ1-2 14 TRBV9 TGTGCCAGCAGCGGCCCCCGGGGATTGGATGGCTACACCTTC CASSGPRGLDGYTF
NA NA TRBJ1-1 14 TRBV6-5 TGTGCCAGCAGTTACTCGTGGGGCAGAACTGAAGCTTTCTTT CASSYSWGRTEAFF
NA TRBD2 TRBJ2-1 16 TRBV9 TGTGCCAGCAGGGCCCAACCGCTAGCGGGTTACAATGAGCAGTTCTTC CASRAQPLAGYNEQFF
NA NA TRBJ2-2 14 TRBV25-1 TGTGCCAGCAGTCCGGACACGAACACCGGGGAGCTGTTTTTT CASSPDTNTGELFF
NA NA TRBJ2-2 16 TRBV9 TGTGCCAGCAGCCCCGGACTGGGGAAGAACACCGGGGAGCTGTTTTTT CASSPGLGKNTGELFF
NA NA TRBJ1-2 16 TRBV4-2 TGTGCCAGCAGCCAAGTGGGGCCGGATCATACCTATGGCTACACCTTC CASSQVGPDHTYGYTF
once TRBD1 TRBJ1-5 13 TRBV19 TGTGCCAGCCGACAGGGGGCTGGTCAGCCCCAGCATTTT CASRQGAGQPQHF
NA NA TRBJ2-7 14 TRBV5-1 TGCGCCAGCAGCTCCTTGGGACATACCTACGAGCAGTACTTC CASSSLGHTYEQYF
NA NA TRBJ2-2 12 TRBV4-2 TGTGCCAGCAGCCAACCGACAGGGGAGCTGTTTTTT CASSQPTGELFF
NA TRBD2 TRBJ2-1 14 TRBV30 TGTGCCTGGAGTGGACTAGCGGTGTCCAATGAGCAGTTCTTC CAWSGLAVSNEQFF
NA NA TRBJ2-2 16 TRBV7-9 TGTGCCAGCAGCTTAGTAAAGGGACAATACACCGGGGAGCTGTTTTTT CASSLVKGQYTGELFF
NA NA TRBJ2-1 16 TRBV2 TGTGCCAGCAGTGAAGGGGGCAGGACAACCTACAATGAGCAGTTCTTC CASSEGGRTTYNEQFF
NA TRBD2 TRBJ2-1 14 TRBV29-1 TGCAGCGTTGGGGGTTTGGGGGAGGGCGTTGAGCAGTTCTTC CSVGGLGEGVEQFF
NA TRBD2 TRBJ2-2 16 TRBV6-5 TGTGCCAGCAGTTACCTCGGCGGGAGAATGGGCGGGGAGCTGTTTTTT CASSYLGGRMGGELFF